The subject of this entry is one T cell receptor beta chain. The antigen is unknown. The sample belongs to a study of T cell responses to AZD1222 COVID-19 vaccine. Whole-study findings and limits: Spike-specific TCR repertoires showed rising breadth and depth after two AZD1222 doses.

Trimming removed 5 bases at V and 2 bases at J, with 10 bases between. CDR3 size: 13 residues. Germline CDR1 is SGHAT and CDR2 is FQNNGV. Profiling relied on immunoSEQ multiplex PCR, and the TCRdb table lists in-frame clones only, not all of them. This sample has about 86,000 clones, with 78% found just once. This clonotype was obtained from an adult in good health. The chain recombines TRBV11-2 with TRBJ2-7; D gene unclear. This specimen was peripheral blood, taken on day 0 of AZD1222 vaccination. CDR3 in amino acids: CASSATNTYEQYF. As DNA, the CDR3 is TGTGCCAGCAGCGCAACTAATACCTACGAGCAGTACTTC.